These 27 T cell receptor beta chains originate from one sample sequenced in a study of beta chain features in type 1 diabetes. Study-wide results and limits: All four CD4+ subsets of Type 1 diabetes patients contained TCRB CDR3s that were moderately but significantly shorter.

Every bit of the isolated RNA underwent reverse transcription, so sequencing read expressed TCRB transcripts. TCRdb keeps only in-frame clones here, not all; method: immunoSEQ multiplex PCR. The sample yields some 250,000 clones, around 14% seen once. These TCRs' antigens remain unknown. Sequenced sample: naive CD4+ T cells from blood. The receptors stem from a man aged 25 to 45 with type 1 diabetes.

This clone has only a few counts. This chain joins TRBV6-5 and TRBJ1-1; 7 positions match TRBD1. CDR1 is MNHEY, CDR2 SVGAGI, per germline. The CDR3 consists of 15 residues. The V segment lost 7 bases and the J segment 2 bases; nucleotides outside the gene matches: 10. CDR3 sequence: CASTSGGQRNTEAFF. The DNA for the CDR3 is TGTGCCAGCACCTCAGGGGGACAGCGAAACACTGAAGCTTTCTTT.

This sequence joins TRBV19 and TRBJ2-1; a weak D match, TRBD2 (6 bases). V was shortened by 5 bases and J by 8 bases, with 19 bases between the two germline ends. This CDR3 is 15 amino acids long. Germline V lookup: CDR1 LNHDA, CDR2 SQIVND (reference sequence). The CDR3 is CASSDHPSGGDEQFF. In nucleotides, the CDR3 is TGTGCCAGTAGTGACCACCCGAGCGGAGGGGATGAGCAGTTCTTC. The full variable domain, its missing parts supplied by reference TRBV19 and TRBJ2-1, is DGGITQSPKYLFRKEGQNVTLSCEQNLNHDAMYWYRQDPGQGLRLIYYSQIVNDFQKGDIAEGYSVSREKKESFPLTVTSAQKNPTAFYLCASSDHPSGGDEQFFGPGTRLTVL.

This clone was seen only a few times. The chain couples TRBV19 to TRBJ1-1, with D hard to call. CDR1 is LNHDA, CDR2 SQIVND, per germline (reference sequence). The V and J ends lost 6 bases and 3 bases respectively, with 11 bases between them. There are 13 residues in the CDR3. CDR3 DNA sequence: TGTGCCAGTAGGTACACCCGGGACACTGAAGCTTTCTTT. It translates to CASRYTRDTEAFF.

The chain combines TRBV4-2 with TRBJ1-1; a weak D match, TRBD1 (5 bases). Germline CDR1 reads LGHNA; CDR2 reads YNFKEQ. V shed 0 bases and J shed 3 bases, with 14 bases lying between them. This CDR3 has 16 amino acids. The CDR3 is CASSQDPAVGHTEAFF. As DNA, the CDR3 is TGTGCCAGCAGCCAAGATCCCGCTGTGGGGCACACTGAAGCTTTCTTT.

This clone was counted only a few times. At the DNA level, this CDR3 is encoded by other sequences in the same sample as well. J is TRBJ1-5 and V is TRBV5-1; D call uncertain. The length of the CDR3 is 14 residues. The germline V gene encodes CDR1 SGHRS and CDR2 YFSETQ. Trimming pared 0 bases from V and 2 bases from J, leaving 6 bases between. The CDR3 bases are TGCGCCAGCAGCTTGGGCGGGGGCAATCAGCCCCAGCATTTT. Its translation: CASSLGGGNQPQHF.

CDR3 in DNA: TGTGCCAGCAGCTCACTCGAGACCCAGTACTTC. This sequence encodes CASSSLETQYF. The chain is built from TRBV5-4 and TRBJ2-5; the D is unclear. The CDR3 runs 11 residues. Germline CDR1 SGHNT, CDR2 YYREEE (reference sequence). V dropped 3 bases and J dropped 5 bases, with 5 bases sitting between them.

This clone was observed a handful of times. V gene TRBV7-9 combines with J gene TRBJ2-3, with TRBD2 matching over 8 bases. Looked up from germline, CDR1 is SEHNR and CDR2 is FQNEAQ (reference sequence). This CDR3 has 15 residues. J was trimmed by 2 bases and V by 0 bases; bases with no gene match: 1. In nucleotides, the CDR3 is TGTGCCAGCAGCTTAGCACTAGCGGACACAGATACGCAGTATTTT. Amino acids: CASSLALADTDTQYF.

The gene calls are TRBV11-3 and TRBJ2-1; tentative D call: TRBD1 (5 bases). Germline V gene data show CDR1 as SGHNT and CDR2 as YENEEA. The CDR3 spans 16 residues. V was cut by 5 bases and J by 2 bases, with 16 bases left in between. CDR3 loop: CASSPPQVFTYNEQFF. The DNA for the CDR3 is TGTGCCAGCAGCCCCCCACAGGTCTTTACCTACAATGAGCAGTTCTTC. Complete variable domain (other parts from reference TRBV11-3 and TRBJ2-1): EAGVVQSPRYKIIEKKQPVAFWCNPISGHNTLYWYLQNLGQGPELLIRYENEEAVDDSQLPKDRFSAERLKGVDSTLKIQPAELGDSAVYLCASSPPQVFTYNEQFFGPGTRLTVL.

This clone was picked up a small number of times. The chain links TRBV5-6 to TRBJ2-7, with 11 positions matching TRBD1. V was pared by 4 bases and J by 3 bases, with 6 bases of the junction left unmatched. From germline, CDR1 is SGHDT and CDR2 YYEEEE. The CDR3 contains 15 residues. CDR3: CASSPDRGLRYEQYF. The CDR3 bases are TGTGCCAGCAGCCCGGACAGGGGGCTACGCTACGAGCAGTACTTC.

The chain uses TRBV10-1 and TRBJ2-3; TRBD2 matches at 7 bases. Trimming took 3 bases from V and 0 from J; bases not matched to a gene: 6. The CDR3 loop spans 16 amino acids. Germline-derived CDR1 and CDR2 are WNHNN and SYGVQD (reference sequence). The CDR3 nucleotides read TGCGCCAGCAGTGACCCTAGCGGTATGAGCACAGATACGCAGTATTTT. Its protein is CASSDPSGMSTDTQYF.

The V gene is TRBV9, the J gene TRBJ2-5, with 8 bases aligning to TRBD2. Trimming took 0 bases from V and 7 from J; bases not matched to a gene: 5. The CDR3 spans 14 residues. Germline CDR1 is SGDLS and CDR2 is YYNGEE. The CDR3 coding sequence is TGTGCCAGCAGCGTAGAGGGACTAGGGGTGACCCAGTACTTC. It translates to CASSVEGLGVTQYF.

This clone was seen more than once but under ten times. CDR3 in amino acids: CASRTGQGGNEQFF. The CDR3 DNA reads TGCGCCAGCCGAACCGGACAGGGCGGCAATGAGCAGTTCTTC. The chain joins TRBV5-1 to TRBJ2-1; 8 bases map to TRBD1. From germline, CDR1 is SGHRS and CDR2 YFSETQ. V was clipped by 7 bases and J by 6 bases; unmatched bases: 9. CDR3 length equals 14 residues.

Notes on this clone: The same CDR3 is also encoded by other DNA sequences in this sample. The gene calls are TRBV7-9 and TRBJ2-5; D unclear. Trimming left V 3 bases short and J 5 bases short, with 4 bases between. CDR1 SEHNR and CDR2 FQNEAQ come from the germline V gene (reference sequence). This CDR3 is built from 11 residues. The CDR3 sequence: CASSLSETQYF. The CDR3 coding sequence is TGTGCCAGCAGCTTGAGTGAGACCCAGTACTTC.

This clone was observed a handful of times. The chain combines TRBV13 with TRBJ2-5; 9 bases map to TRBD2. With V trimmed by 8 bases and J by 5 bases, 18 bases remained unmatched. This CDR3 has 17 residues. In germline, CDR1 is PRHDT, CDR2 FYEKMQ (reference sequence). DNA for the CDR3: TGTGCCAGCCACTCACCGGGACTAGCACCAGCGGGGGAGACCCAGTACTTC. Its translation is CASHSPGLAPAGETQYF. The full variable domain, its missing parts supplied by reference TRBV13 and TRBJ2-5, is AAGVIQSPRHLIKEKRETATLKCYPIPRHDTVYWYQQGPGQDPQFLISFYEKMQSDKGSIPDRFSAQQFSDYHSELNMSSLELGDSALYFCASHSPGLAPAGETQYFGPGTRLLVL.

This clone was detected only a few times. The CDR3 coding sequence is TGTGCCTGGAGCCCCGGGGGGAAATCCCGATACGAGCAGTACTTC. This sequence encodes CAWSPGGKSRYEQYF. The V gene is TRBV30, the J gene TRBJ2-7, with 7 nucleotides matching TRBD2. Looked up from germline, CDR1 is GTSNPN and CDR2 is SVGIG (reference sequence). The V segment lost 3 bases and the J segment 4 bases; nucleotides outside the gene matches: 12. The CDR3 loop spans 15 amino acids.

This sequence joins TRBV2 and TRBJ2-5; 8 bases map to TRBD1. V trimming: 5 bases; J trimming: 1 base; junction bases outside the gene matches: 6. Germline lookup yields CDR1 SNHLY and CDR2 FYNNEI. There are 15 residues in the CDR3. The CDR3 loop reads CASSRGQGRQETQYF. The CDR3 DNA sequence: TGTGCCAGCAGTAGAGGACAGGGCCGCCAAGAGACCCAGTACTTC.

This clone was observed a handful of times. V gene TRBV19 combines with J gene TRBJ1-4; D possibly corresponds to TRBD1 (5 bases). The CDR3 runs 13 residues. V was pared by 2 bases and J by 5 bases, with 6 bases between. Germline V gene lookup returns CDR1 LNHDA and CDR2 SQIVND (reference sequence). The CDR3 protein is CASSITGNEKLFF. The DNA for the CDR3 is TGTGCCAGTAGTATAACAGGCAATGAAAAACTGTTTTTT.

This chain connects TRBV19 to TRBJ1-4; D is undetermined. In germline, CDR1 is LNHDA, CDR2 SQIVND (reference sequence). This CDR3 region has 14 residues. Trimming removed 7 bases at V and 8 bases at J, with 17 bases between. CDR3 loop: CASTDTSAQEKLFF. The DNA for the CDR3 is TGTGCCAGTACTGACACTTCAGCACAGGAAAAACTGTTTTTT.

The V gene is TRBV6-5, the J gene TRBJ1-1; a possible D gene is TRBD1 (6 bases). The CDR3 runs 15 residues. Trimming stripped 6 bases from V and 0 bases from J, with 14 bases between. Looked up from germline, CDR1 is MNHEY and CDR2 is SVGAGI. CDR3 DNA sequence: TGTGCCAGCAGGGCGGACAGCCGGATGAACACTGAAGCTTTCTTT. This gives the protein CASRADSRMNTEAFF.

The chain is built from TRBV25-1 and TRBJ2-1; 10 bases agree with TRBD2. Germline lookup yields CDR1 MGHDK and CDR2 SYGVNS. V shed 4 bases and J 5 bases; nucleotides not matched to a gene: 8. CDR3 length: 16 residues. The CDR3 region is CASSASGRATNNEQFF. The CDR3 DNA reads TGTGCCAGCAGTGCGAGCGGGAGGGCCACGAACAATGAGCAGTTCTTC.

There are a few counts of this clone. The rearrangement links TRBV19 to TRBJ2-3; maybe TRBD2 (5 bases). V dropped 11 bases and J dropped 2 bases, with 14 bases sitting between them. The CDR3 runs 13 residues. Looked up from germline, CDR1 is LNHDA and CDR2 is SQIVND (reference sequence). The CDR3 sequence is CAGGQTVTDTQYF. In DNA form, the CDR3 reads TGTGCCGGAGGCCAGACGGTCACAGATACGCAGTATTTT.

This clone was observed a handful of times. The V gene is TRBV30, the J gene TRBJ2-6; D is possibly TRBD2 (6 bases). The CDR3 totals 16 residues. CDR1 and CDR2 (germline): GTSNPN, SVGIG (reference sequence). Trimming took 4 bases from V and 0 from J, leaving 13 bases between them. The CDR3 reads CAWTRRGGSGANVLTF. The CDR3 DNA sequence: TGTGCCTGGACCCGGAGGGGCGGCTCTGGGGCCAACGTCCTGACTTTC. The full variable domain, completed using reference TRBV30 and TRBJ2-6, is SQTIHQWPATLVQPVGSPLSLECTVEGTSNPNLYWYRQAAGRGLQLLFYSVGIGQISSEVPQNLSASRPQDRQFILSSKKLLLSDSGFYLCAWTRRGGSGANVLTFGAGSRLTVL.

In this sample, this clone turned up a few times. The V gene is TRBV2, the J gene TRBJ2-5; a possible D gene is TRBD1 (6 bases). Trimming removed 6 bases from V and 4 bases from J, with 21 bases in between. CDR1 and CDR2 from the germline V gene are SNHLY and FYNNEI. CDR3 size: 16 residues. The CDR3 region has the DNA TGTGCCAGCAGGCCTCAGGGGTCCCGGGTCCCAGAGACCCAGTACTTC. Protein sequence: CASRPQGSRVPETQYF.

The V gene is TRBV4-1, the J gene TRBJ2-1; 11 bases line up with TRBD2. CDR1 MGHRA and CDR2 YSYEKL come from the germline V gene. CDR3 length equals 17 residues. After removal of 0 bases from V and 4 bases from J, the junction contained 5 bases not matched to a gene. The CDR3 sequence: CASSQDFSGGGYNEQFF. As DNA, the CDR3 is TGCGCCAGCAGCCAAGATTTTAGCGGGGGGGGTTACAATGAGCAGTTCTTC.

This clone was found a few times. J is TRBJ1-2 and V is TRBV9; D unresolved. The CDR3 is 13 residues long. V shed 1 base and J shed 8 bases, with 12 bases lying between them. Germline CDR1 is SGDLS and CDR2 is YYNGEE. The CDR3 loop is CASSVRQRAGYTF. As DNA, the CDR3 is TGTGCCAGCAGCGTAAGGCAGCGGGCAGGCTACACCTTC. The variable domain in full, completed from reference TRBV9 and TRBJ1-2, reads DSGVTQTPKHLITATGQRVTLRCSPRSGDLSVYWYQQSLDQGLQFLIQYYNGEERAKGNILERFSAQQFPDLHSELNLSSLELGDSALYFCASSVRQRAGYTFGSGTRLTVV.

The V call is TRBV4-1, the J call TRBJ1-1; the D is unclear. This CDR3 is 14 amino acids long. Germline CDR1 reads MGHRA; CDR2 reads YSYEKL. Between the trimmed V and J ends, which lost 0 bases and 1 base, there was a span of 6 bases. The chain's CDR3 is CASSQEWRNTEAFF. The CDR3 DNA reads as TGCGCCAGCAGCCAAGAGTGGAGGAACACTGAAGCTTTCTTT.

The chain employs TRBV4-1 and TRBJ2-5; 12 bases fit TRBD2. This CDR3 spans 18 amino acids. Trimming took 0 bases from V and 1 from J; bases not matched to a gene: 6. The germline V gene encodes CDR1 MGHRA and CDR2 YSYEKL. The CDR3 nucleotides read TGCGCCAGCAGCCAAGAGGGGCTAGCGGGGGGGTTCCAAGAGACCCAGTACTTC. The encoded protein is CASSQEGLAGGFQETQYF.